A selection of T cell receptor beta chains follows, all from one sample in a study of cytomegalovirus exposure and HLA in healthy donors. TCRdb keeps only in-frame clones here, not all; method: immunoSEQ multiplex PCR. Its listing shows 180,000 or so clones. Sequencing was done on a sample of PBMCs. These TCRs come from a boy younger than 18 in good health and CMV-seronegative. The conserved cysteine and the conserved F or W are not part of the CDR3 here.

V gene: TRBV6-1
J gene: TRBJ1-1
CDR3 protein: ASSGSGTLGEAF

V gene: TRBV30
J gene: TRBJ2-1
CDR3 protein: AWSVRRGNEQF

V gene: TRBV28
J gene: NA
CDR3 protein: ASSLPGQTSYEQY

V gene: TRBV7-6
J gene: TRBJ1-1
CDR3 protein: ASSAGGGNTEAF

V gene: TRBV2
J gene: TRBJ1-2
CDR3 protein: ASQRGGNYGYT

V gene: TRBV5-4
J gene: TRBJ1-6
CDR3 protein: ASSFLGSGGGSPLH

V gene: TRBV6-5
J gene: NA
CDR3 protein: ASSYSTGPYEQY

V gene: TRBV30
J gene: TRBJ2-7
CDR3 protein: AGRDRGKEQY

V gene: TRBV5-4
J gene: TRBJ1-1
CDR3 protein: ASSWDRGLPSGTEAF

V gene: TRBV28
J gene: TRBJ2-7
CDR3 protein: ASRGTGEGSYEQY

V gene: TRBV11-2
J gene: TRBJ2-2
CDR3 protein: ASSFTGENTGELF

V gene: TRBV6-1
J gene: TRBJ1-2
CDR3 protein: ASKREFGNYGYT

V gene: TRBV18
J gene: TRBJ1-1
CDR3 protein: ASSPPVRGSPEAF

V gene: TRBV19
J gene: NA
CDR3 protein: ASSIVWGQGAYEQY

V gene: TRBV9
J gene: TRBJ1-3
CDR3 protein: ASSVGGQISSGNTIY

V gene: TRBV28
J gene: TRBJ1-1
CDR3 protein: ASKRGTGMNTEAF

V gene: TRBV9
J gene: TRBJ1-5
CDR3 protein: ASSARDREEPQH

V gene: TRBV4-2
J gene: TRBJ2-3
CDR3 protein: ASNSGVRTDTQY

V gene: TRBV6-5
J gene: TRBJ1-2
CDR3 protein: ASVGTSSGYT

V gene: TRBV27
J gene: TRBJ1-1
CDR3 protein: ASRIQGAAEAF